This T cell receptor beta chain was sequenced during a study of CD8 T cell repertoires and HIV-1 epitope variants. The overall study: 1M T cells were kept uncultured as a baseline.

V shed 5 bases and J 5 bases; nucleotides not matched to a gene: 4. CDR1 and CDR2 (germline): KGHSH, LQKENI. This CDR3 is built from 13 residues. The table came from immunoSEQ multiplex PCR; TCRdb's copy has only in-frame clones and leaves some out. Among some 100,000 clones listed, roughly four fifths were seen once. Sequencing was carried out using uncultured baseline CD8+ T cells from peripheral blood mononuclear cells (PBMCs). The chain joins TRBV18 to TRBJ2-5, with 8 bases identical to TRBD2. This receptor was taken from a male donor with HIV. The CDR3 here is CASSSGTRETQYF. CDR3 nucleotide sequence: TGTGCCAGCTCATCCGGGACTAGGGAGACCCAGTACTTC.